The 3 T cell receptor beta chains reported below all come from one sample, sequenced in a study of Graves' ophthalmopathy and Graves' hyperthyroidism. Investigators amplified TCR beta CDR3 regions from RNA transcripts. RT-PCR was first run with HTBI primers, then multiplex PCR in a second round. TCRdb used MiXCR to reprocess the multiplex PCR reads, holding one entry per CDR3 protein. The sample has 600,000 to 700,000 distinct CDR3 sequences, over 40% seen once. Sample: peripheral blood. These receptors came from an adult man with Graves' ophthalmopathy.

As regards this clonotype: A read error may explain this, as a much larger clone is one base away. This chain links TRBV11-1 with TRBJ1-2; TRBD1 aligns across 12 bases. The CDR3 length is 15 residues. Germline V gives CDR1 SGHAT, CDR2 FQDESV (reference sequence). V dropped 6 bases and J dropped 7; count of bases not matched to a gene: 9. The CDR3 DNA follows: TGTGCCAGCAGGCCTGTAGGGACAGGGGGCCGTGGCTACACCTTC. Translation gives CASRPVGTGGRGYTF. Based on the CDR3 plus reference TRBV11-1 and TRBJ1-2, the full variable domain is EAEVAQSPRYKITEKSQAVAFWCDPISGHATLYWYRQILGQGPELLVQFQDESVVDDSQLPKDRFSAERLKGVDSTLKIQPAELGDSAMYLCASRPVGTGGRGYTFGSGTRLTVV.

This clonotype has ten or more counts. The chain combines TRBV10-3 with TRBJ1-4, with D uncertain. Germline assignment: CDR1 ENHRY and CDR2 SYGVKD. The V gene lost 4 bases and the J gene lost 3 bases, with 9 bases spanning the gap. This CDR3 contains 14 residues. In nucleotides, the CDR3 is TGTGCCATCAGTGTCGGGGATTCTAATGAAAAACTGTTTTTT. Its translation is CAISVGDSNEKLFF.

Concerning this clonotype itself: Sequence at one end of the junction differs from germline and may be a read error. This chain connects TRBV10-3 to TRBJ2-5, with TRBD2 matching over 7 bases. Germline V gives CDR1 ENHRY, CDR2 SYGVKD. The CDR3 runs 15 residues. CDR3 DNA sequence: TGTGCCAGCAGTGACCCAAAGCGGGGCCAAGAGACCCAGTACTTC. It yields the protein CASSDPKRGQETQYF.